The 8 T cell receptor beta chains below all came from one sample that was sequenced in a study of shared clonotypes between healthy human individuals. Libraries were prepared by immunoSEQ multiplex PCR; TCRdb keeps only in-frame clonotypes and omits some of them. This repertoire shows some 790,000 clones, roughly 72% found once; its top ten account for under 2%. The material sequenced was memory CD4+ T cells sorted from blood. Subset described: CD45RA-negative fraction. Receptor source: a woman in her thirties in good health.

The CDR3, as DNA: TGTGCCAGCAGTTACTCGGGGGGGCTTGATGAAAAACTGTTTTTT. This translates into CASSYSGGLDEKLFF. This chain links TRBV6-6 with TRBJ1-4; D is possibly TRBD1 (6 bases). Germline V gene sequence: CDR1 MNHNY, CDR2 SVGAGI (reference sequence). This CDR3 contains 15 residues. V lost 0 bases and J lost 6, with 11 bases in between.

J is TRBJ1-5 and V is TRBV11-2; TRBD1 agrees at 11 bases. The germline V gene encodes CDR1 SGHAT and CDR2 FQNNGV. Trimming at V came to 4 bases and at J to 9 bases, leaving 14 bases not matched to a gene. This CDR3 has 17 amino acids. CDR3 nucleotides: TGTGCCAGCAGCTCCTCAACAGGACAGGGGGCAGGGAGGCCCCAGCATTTT. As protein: CASSSSTGQGAGRPQHF.

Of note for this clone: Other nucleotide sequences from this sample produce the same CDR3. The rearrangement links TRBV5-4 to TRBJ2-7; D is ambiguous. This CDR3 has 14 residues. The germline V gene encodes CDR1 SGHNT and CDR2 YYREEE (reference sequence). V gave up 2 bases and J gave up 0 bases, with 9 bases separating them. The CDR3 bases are TGTGCCAGCAGCTTATCGGGTTCCTCCTACGAGCAGTACTTC. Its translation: CASSLSGSSYEQYF.

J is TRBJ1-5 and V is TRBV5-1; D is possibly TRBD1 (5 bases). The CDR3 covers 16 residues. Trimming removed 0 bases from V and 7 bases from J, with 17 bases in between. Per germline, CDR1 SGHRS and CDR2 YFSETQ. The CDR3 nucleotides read TGCGCCAGCAGCTTGGAAGGATCGGGGGATAGGCAGCCCCAGCATTTT. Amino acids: CASSLEGSGDRQPQHF.

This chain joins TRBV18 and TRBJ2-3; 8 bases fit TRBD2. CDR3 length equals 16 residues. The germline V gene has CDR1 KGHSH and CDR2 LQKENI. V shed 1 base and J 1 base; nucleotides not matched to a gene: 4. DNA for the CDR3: TGTGCCAGCTCACCACTTAAGGGACTAGGCACAGATACGCAGTATTTT. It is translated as CASSPLKGLGTDTQYF.

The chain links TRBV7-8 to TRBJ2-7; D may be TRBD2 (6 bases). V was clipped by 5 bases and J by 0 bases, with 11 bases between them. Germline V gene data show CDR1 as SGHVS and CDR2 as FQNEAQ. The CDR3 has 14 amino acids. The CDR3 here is CASSEAGFSYEQYF. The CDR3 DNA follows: TGTGCCAGCAGCGAAGCGGGCTTCTCCTACGAGCAGTACTTC.

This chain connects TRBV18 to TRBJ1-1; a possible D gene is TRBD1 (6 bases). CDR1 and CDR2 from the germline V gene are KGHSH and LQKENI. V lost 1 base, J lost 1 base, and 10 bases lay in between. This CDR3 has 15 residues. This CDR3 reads CASSPRGTSNTEAFF. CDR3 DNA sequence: TGTGCCAGCTCACCACGGGGGACATCGAACACTGAAGCTTTCTTT.

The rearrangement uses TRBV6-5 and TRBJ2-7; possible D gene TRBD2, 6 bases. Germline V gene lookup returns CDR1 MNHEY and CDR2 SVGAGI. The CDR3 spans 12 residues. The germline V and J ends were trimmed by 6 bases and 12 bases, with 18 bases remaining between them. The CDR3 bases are TGTGCCAGCAGACCAGCAACGGGACTGTCGTACTTC. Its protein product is CASRPATGLSYF.